The TCR beta chain described here comes from a study of T cell responses to AZD1222 COVID-19 vaccine. TCRdb's copy holds only in-frame clones and misses some; the assay was immunoSEQ multiplex PCR. The sample includes some 150,000 clones, under 95% of them seen just once. A few counts support this clone. The source was peripheral blood, collected on day 0 of MenACWY control vaccination. This receptor was taken from an adult in good health.

The CDR3 region is CASSDLRGGDGYTF. The CDR3 nucleotides read TGTGCCAGCAGTGACCTAAGAGGGGGCGATGGCTACACCTTC. The chain recombines TRBV6-1 with TRBJ1-2; 7 nucleotides agree with TRBD1. CDR3 length: 14 amino acids. Germline assignment: CDR1 MNHNS and CDR2 SASEGT. Trimming at V came to 3 bases and at J to 6 bases, leaving 7 bases not matched to a gene.